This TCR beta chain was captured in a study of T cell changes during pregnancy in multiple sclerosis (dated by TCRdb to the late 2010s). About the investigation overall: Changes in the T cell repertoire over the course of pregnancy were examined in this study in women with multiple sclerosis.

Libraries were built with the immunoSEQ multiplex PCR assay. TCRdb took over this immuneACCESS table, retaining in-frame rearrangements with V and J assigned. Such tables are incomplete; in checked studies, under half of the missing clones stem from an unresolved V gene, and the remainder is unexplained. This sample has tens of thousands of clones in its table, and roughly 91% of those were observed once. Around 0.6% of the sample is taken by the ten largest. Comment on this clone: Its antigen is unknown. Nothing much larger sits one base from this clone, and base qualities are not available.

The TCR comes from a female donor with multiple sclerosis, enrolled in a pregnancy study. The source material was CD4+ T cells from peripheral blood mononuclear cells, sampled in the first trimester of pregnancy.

The bases read TGTGCCAGCAGCTTAGGGATTAGCGGAGAGACCCAGTACTTC. Translated, this is CASSLGISGETQYF. The V and J genes are TRBV11-2 and TRBJ2-5; TRBD2 might be the D gene, on 6 matching bases. Cut back by 1 base and 4 bases, the V and J ends lie 10 bases apart. There are 14 amino acids in the CDR3, from cysteine to phenylalanine inclusive. The DNA shown is the 42-base CDR3, in frame from base 1. According to the germline V gene, CDR1 reads SGHAT and CDR2 reads FQNNGV.